Below, 26 T cell receptor beta chains from the same sample are listed, as sequenced in a study of neurological immune-mediated disorders. TCRdb itself ran the 5' RACE reads through MiXCR, one entry per CDR3 protein. The sample holds more than 35,000 distinct CDR3 sequences, more than 5% seen once. Sequenced material: CD4+ T cells from blood. These receptors were taken from a woman in her forties in good health.

Concerning this clonotype itself: The DNA is omitted, as the CDR3 cannot be located on it reliably, and the CDR3 follows TCRdb's listing. The chain links TRBV7-9 to TRBJ1-5; TRBD1 reflects the table's D call only, with no check against the DNA. The V gene's germline CDR1 is SEHNR and CDR2 FQNEAQ (reference sequence). Ends included, the CDR3 has 23 residues. CDR3 residues: CASSWRWSDVLTFGAGSNQPQHF.

This clonotype was seen a single time. At one of its ends the junction is not consistent with the germline gene, which may arise from a read error. The chain has TRBV5-5 and TRBJ2-2; the D gene is possibly TRBD2 (5 bases). CDR3 length equals 14 residues. Germline V lookup: CDR1 SGHKS, CDR2 YYEKEE (reference sequence). The CDR3 DNA sequence: TGTGCCAGCAGCTTGGTGGTAATCACCGGGGAGCTGTTTTTC. Protein product: CASSLVVITGELFF.

This clonotype was seen ten or more times. The rearrangement joins TRBV18 to TRBJ2-1; D tentatively fits TRBD1 or TRBD2 (5 bases each). Germline assignment: CDR1 KGHSH and CDR2 LQKENI. This CDR3 spans 12 amino acids. Between the trimmed V and J ends, which lost 6 bases and 8 bases, there was a span of 11 bases. This CDR3 is CASSPRGDEQFF. DNA for the CDR3: TGTGCCAGCTCCCCGAGGGGTGATGAGCAGTTCTTC. The variable domain in full, with the rest retrieved from reference TRBV18 and TRBJ2-1, is NAGVMQNPRHLVRRRGQEARLRCSPMKGHSHVYWYRQLPEEGLKFMVYLQKENIIDESGMPKERFSAEFPKEGPSILRIQQVVRGDSAAYFCASSPRGDEQFFGPGTRLTVL.

This clonotype was detected many times. The chain is built from TRBV5-6 and TRBJ2-1; 14 bases map to TRBD2. This CDR3 is 17 amino acids long. Germline loops: CDR1 SGHDT, CDR2 YYEEEE. The ends lost 7 bases at V and 5 bases at J; junction bases unmatched: 11. DNA for the CDR3: TGTGCCAGCTATGGGACTAGCGGGAGTTGGACCCACAATGAGCAGTTCTTC. The encoded protein is CASYGTSGSWTHNEQFF. Full variable domain (rest looked up from reference TRBV5-6 and TRBJ2-1): DAGVTQSPTHLIKTRGQQVTLRCSPKSGHDTVSWYQQALGQGPQFIFQYYEEEERQRGNFPDRFSGHQFPNYSSELNVNALLLGDSALYLCASYGTSGSWTHNEQFFGPGTRLTVL.

The chain links TRBV6-2 or TRBV6-3 to TRBJ2-3, with 7 nucleotides matching TRBD1. Trimming removed 8 bases from V and 2 bases from J; junction bases left unmatched: 7. Per germline, CDR1 MNHEY and CDR2 SVGEGT. CDR3 size: 14 residues. CDR3 nucleotide sequence: TGTGCCAGCGGAACAGGGGAACACACAGATACGCAGTATTTT. Translation: CASGTGEHTDTQYF.

In regard to this clonotype: This sequence may be a read error, since a much larger clone differs from it by one base. The chain couples TRBV7-2 to TRBJ1-1; D uncertain. V lost 5 bases to trimming and J lost 7 bases, with 14 bases between them. The CDR3 is 13 residues long. CDR1 is SGHTA, CDR2 FQGNSA, per germline. The CDR3 sequence is CASSLVRLNEAFF. CDR3 coding DNA: TGTGCCAGCAGCCTCGTCCGGCTCAATGAAGCTTTCTTT.

This clonotype was found many times. The rearrangement joins TRBV12-3 or TRBV12-4 to TRBJ1-5; D gene unclear. This CDR3 is built from 15 residues. Trimming removed 5 bases from V and 3 bases from J, with 14 bases in between. CDR3 loop: CASSQQRHANQPQHF. CDR3 nucleotide sequence: TGTGCCAGCAGTCAACAGCGACACGCCAATCAGCCCCAGCATTTT.

This clonotype was observed at least ten times. The gene calls are TRBV9 and TRBJ2-2, with no clear D. The CDR3 is 16 amino acids. The germline V gene encodes CDR1 SGDLS and CDR2 YYNGEE. The V and J ends lost 0 bases and 4 bases respectively, with 13 bases between them. The CDR3 sequence: CASSVALGKGTGELFF. Written as DNA, the CDR3 is TGTGCCAGCAGCGTAGCCCTCGGCAAGGGCACCGGGGAGCTGTTTTTT.

This chain links TRBV20-1 with TRBJ2-7; the match to TRBD2 covers 8 bases. Per the germline V gene, CDR1 is DFQATT and CDR2 is SNEGSKA (reference sequence). V was clipped by 0 bases and J by 3 bases; unmatched bases: 4. This CDR3 comprises 14 residues. The CDR3 loop reads CSAREAGDFYEQYF. The CDR3 DNA follows: TGCAGTGCTAGAGAAGCGGGAGATTTCTACGAGCAGTACTTC.

This clonotype was detected many times. This rearrangement joins TRBV5-1 to TRBJ2-7; D is ambiguous. With 1 base removed from V and 2 bases from J, the gap between germline ends came to 13 bases. This CDR3 comprises 15 residues. CDR1 is SGHRS and CDR2 is YFSETQ in the germline V gene. The CDR3 loop is CASSLLVGYTYEQYF. Written as DNA, the CDR3 is TGCGCCAGCAGCTTGCTGGTTGGCTATACCTACGAGCAGTACTTC.

There are many counts of this clonotype. The rearrangement joins TRBV5-1 to TRBJ2-5, with D possibly TRBD1 on 5 matching bases. Trimming stripped 0 bases from V and 4 bases from J, with 7 bases between. The CDR3 is made up of 13 amino acids. In germline, CDR1 is SGHRS, CDR2 YFSETQ. The CDR3 reads CASSLDRRETQYF. CDR3 bases: TGCGCCAGCAGCTTGGACAGGCGAGAGACCCAGTACTTC.

The table lists this clonotype with many counts. This sequence joins TRBV25-1 and TRBJ2-7; weak D call: TRBD1 (6 bases). The CDR3 is 12 amino acids. V gave up 6 bases and J gave up 0 bases, with 6 bases separating them. CDR1 is MGHDK, CDR2 SYGVNS, per germline. Here the CDR3 reads CASRGASYEQYF. CDR3 sequence (DNA): TGTGCCAGCAGGGGGGCCTCCTACGAGCAGTACTTC.

This clonotype showed up many times. The chain links TRBV29-1 to TRBJ2-1; the match to TRBD1 covers 11 bases. The germline V gene has CDR1 SQVTM and CDR2 ANQGSEA. The CDR3 length is 17 residues. V was clipped by 7 bases and J by 9 bases; unmatched bases: 20. The DNA for the CDR3 is TGCAGCGCCCGGACAGGGGGCGGGAGTAGCGTAAAAGCTGAGCAGTTCTTC. This translates into CSARTGGGSSVKAEQFF.

Many counts were recorded for this clonotype. The V and J genes are TRBV20-1 and TRBJ2-1; D uncertain. From germline, CDR1 is DFQATT and CDR2 SNEGSKA (reference sequence). The CDR3 totals 14 residues. V was cut by 1 base and J by 3 bases, with 10 bases left in between. The CDR3 protein is CSARVASRYNEQFF. For the CDR3, the DNA is TGCAGTGCTAGAGTCGCGTCCCGCTACAATGAGCAGTTCTTC.

This clonotype came up many times. The rearrangement uses TRBV28 and TRBJ1-5, with 9 bases that match TRBD1. The trim removed 4 bases at V and 6 bases at J, leaving 7 bases unmatched. From germline, CDR1 is MDHEN and CDR2 SYDVKM. The CDR3 spans 15 residues. The CDR3 loop is CASSSSTGGTQPQHF. The CDR3 nucleotides are TGTGCCAGCAGTTCATCCACAGGGGGCACTCAGCCCCAGCATTTT. Together with reference TRBV28 and TRBJ1-5, the CDR3 gives the full variable domain: DVKVTQSSRYLVKRTGEKVFLECVQDMDHENMFWYRQDPGLGLRLIYFSYDVKMKEKGDIPEGYSVSREKKERFSLILESASTNQTSMYLCASSSSTGGTQPQHFGDGTRLSIL.

This clonotype was seen repeatedly, ten times or more. CDR3 sequence reads: CASSPIGSINEQYF. In DNA form, the CDR3 reads TGTGCCAGCTCACCAATCGGGAGTATCAACGAGCAGTACTTC. The chain employs TRBV18 and TRBJ2-7; TRBD2 is a possible D gene (6 bases). CDR3 length: 14 residues. CDR1 is KGHSH, CDR2 LQKENI, per germline. Trimming left V 2 bases short and J 5 bases short, with 13 bases between.

This clonotype came up many times. This rearrangement joins TRBV4-3 to TRBJ1-5; a weak D match, TRBD1 (6 bases). This CDR3 region has 19 residues. V shed 0 bases and J shed 7 bases, with 25 bases lying between them. Germline lookup yields CDR1 LGHNA and CDR2 YSLEER. The CDR3 region is CASSQDLGYSGGSGQPQHF. CDR3 bases: TGCGCCAGCAGCCAAGATTTAGGATACAGCGGGGGCTCGGGGCAGCCCCAGCATTTT.

This clonotype was seen many times. The chain links TRBV3-1 to TRBJ2-5; 10 nucleotides agree with TRBD2. This CDR3 is 17 amino acids long. The trim removed 4 bases at V and 2 bases at J, leaving 10 bases unmatched. Germline CDR1 and CDR2: LGHDT and YNNKEL (reference sequence). The CDR3 loop is CASSPGTSAQKQETQYF. The CDR3 DNA reads as TGTGCCAGCAGCCCAGGGACTAGCGCCCAGAAACAAGAGACCCAGTACTTC.

This clonotype was observed at least ten times. J is TRBJ2-7 and V is TRBV28; 9 bases line up with TRBD2. Germline CDR1 reads MDHEN; CDR2 reads SYDVKM. This CDR3 has 16 residues. V was clipped by 4 bases and J by 4 bases; unmatched bases: 11. The CDR3 protein is CASSSPGSGGGYEQYF. CDR3 DNA: TGTGCCAGCAGTTCCCCGGGTAGCGGGGGCGGGTACGAGCAGTACTTC.

This clonotype was detected ten times or more. The chain couples TRBV10-2 to TRBJ2-7, with 9 bases aligning to TRBD2. Germline V CDR1 and CDR2: WSHSY, SAAADI. V lost 6 bases, J lost 0 bases, and 3 bases stayed unmatched. The CDR3 extends over 14 amino acids. The CDR3 protein is CASSSSGTSYEQYF. CDR3 bases: TGCGCCAGCAGCTCTAGCGGGACCTCCTACGAGCAGTACTTC.

In its sample, this clonotype was seen many times. The rearrangement uses TRBV28 and TRBJ2-5; D is perhaps TRBD1 or TRBD2 (6 bases each). The CDR3 covers 12 residues. V dropped 8 bases and J dropped 13 bases, with 20 bases sitting between them. The germline V gene encodes CDR1 MDHEN and CDR2 SYDVKM. The DNA for the CDR3 is TGTGCCAGCGTAAGAGAGGGGGAGGCACCGTACTTC. This sequence encodes CASVREGEAPYF. The variable domain in full, completed from reference TRBV28 and TRBJ2-5, reads DVKVTQSSRYLVKRTGEKVFLECVQDMDHENMFWYRQDPGLGLRLIYFSYDVKMKEKGDIPEGYSVSREKKERFSLILESASTNQTSMYLCASVREGEAPYFGPGTRLLVL.

This clonotype was recorded at least ten times. Relative to the germline gene, one junction end is altered; a read error may explain this. This rearrangement joins TRBV29-1 to TRBJ2-1, with 7 bases fitting TRBD2. Germline assignment: CDR1 SQVTM and CDR2 ANQGSEA. The CDR3 extends over 14 amino acids. CDR3 in DNA: TGCAGCGCGGGCTGGGACTACTCCAACAATGAGCAGTTCTTC. Translation: CSAGWDYSNNEQFF.

This clonotype has a count of ten or more. The genes are TRBV9 and TRBJ2-1; 8 bases agree with TRBD2. V shed 3 bases and J 7 bases; nucleotides not matched to a gene: 15. The CDR3 is made up of 17 amino acids. Per the germline V gene, CDR1 is SGDLS and CDR2 is YYNGEE. The CDR3 DNA sequence: TGTGCCAGCAGCGAGCCCCTTAGCGGGAAGTCGGAGAATGAGCAGTTCTTC. It codes for CASSEPLSGKSENEQFF.

This clonotype came up many times. The V gene is TRBV4-3, the J gene TRBJ1-4; TRBD1 matches at 7 bases. This CDR3 comprises 15 residues. CDR1 is LGHNA and CDR2 is YSLEER in the germline V gene. The V and J ends lost 0 bases and 7 bases, in that order; junction bases with no gene match: 5. CDR3 in amino acids: CASSQDVGQTEKLFF. CDR3 nucleotide sequence: TGCGCCAGCAGCCAAGACGTGGGACAGACTGAAAAACTGTTTTTT.

This clonotype was recorded at least ten times. The chain recombines TRBV5-1 with TRBJ2-5; the D is unclear. The CDR3 is made up of 11 amino acids. The germline V gene has CDR1 SGHRS and CDR2 YFSETQ. Trimming cost V 2 bases and J 5 bases, with 4 bases left between them. The DNA of the CDR3 is TGCGCCAGCAGCTTCCTGGAGACCCAGTACTTC. This sequence encodes CASSFLETQYF. Looking up the rest from reference TRBV5-1 and TRBJ2-5 gives the full variable domain: KAGVTQTPRYLIKTRGQQVTLSCSPISGHRSVSWYQQTPGQGLQFLFEYFSETQRNKGNFPGRFSGRQFSNSRSEMNVSTLELGDSALYLCASSFLETQYFGPGTRLLVL.

This clonotype was detected many times. The rearrangement joins TRBV29-1 to TRBJ2-1, with a possible D match to TRBD1 (6 bases). This CDR3 contains 12 residues. CDR1 and CDR2 from the germline V gene are SQVTM and ANQGSEA. V dropped 7 bases and J dropped 3 bases, with 10 bases sitting between them. This chain's CDR3 is CSAQTGYNEQFF. The DNA for the CDR3 is TGCAGCGCCCAGACAGGCTACAATGAGCAGTTCTTC.